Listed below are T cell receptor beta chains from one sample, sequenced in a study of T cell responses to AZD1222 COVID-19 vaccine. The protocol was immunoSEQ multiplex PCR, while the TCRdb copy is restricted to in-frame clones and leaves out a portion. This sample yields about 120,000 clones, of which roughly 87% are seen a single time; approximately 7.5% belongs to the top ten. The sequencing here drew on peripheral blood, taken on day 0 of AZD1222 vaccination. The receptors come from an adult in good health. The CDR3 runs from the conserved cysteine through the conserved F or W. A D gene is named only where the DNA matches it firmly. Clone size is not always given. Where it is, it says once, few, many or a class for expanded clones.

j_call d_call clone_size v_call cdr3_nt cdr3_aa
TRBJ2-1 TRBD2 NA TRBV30 TGTGCCTGGAGCGATCTTAGCGGGAGCCCCTACAATGAGCAGTTCTTC CAWSDLSGSPYNEQFF
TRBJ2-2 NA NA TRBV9 TGTGCCAGCAGCGTGCTGGGGGACGGGGAGCTGTTTTTT CASSVLGDGELFF
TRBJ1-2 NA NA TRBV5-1 TGCGCCAGCAGGGGTACATTCTATGGCTACACCTTC CASRGTFYGYTF
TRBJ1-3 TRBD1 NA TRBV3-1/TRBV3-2 TGTGCCAGCAGCCGACAGGGCGCGGACGGAAACACCATATATTTT CASSRQGADGNTIYF
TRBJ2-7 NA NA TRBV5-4 TGTGCCAGCAGCATCCAGGGGCGACTGGGGGCCTCCGAGCAGTACTTC CASSIQGRLGASEQYF
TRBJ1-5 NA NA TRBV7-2 TGTGCCAGCAGCTTAGGCGCCGGGCAGCCCCAGCATTTT CASSLGAGQPQHF
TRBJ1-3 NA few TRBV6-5 TGTGCCAGCAGTTACTCGAGGGGGGGCTTAGGGAACACCATATATTTT CASSYSRGGLGNTIYF
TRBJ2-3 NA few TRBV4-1 TGCGCCAGCCAGGACGGAACAGATACGCAGTATTTT CASQDGTDTQYF
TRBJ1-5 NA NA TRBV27 TGTGCCAGCGGCCCAGAGGGACACGCCAATCAGCCCCAGCATTTT CASGPEGHANQPQHF
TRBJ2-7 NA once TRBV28 TGTGCCAGCACCCCACCCGTGGGGGCCTACGAGCAGTACTTC CASTPPVGAYEQYF
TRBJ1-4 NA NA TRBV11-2 TGTGCCAGCAGCTCCCGGGACCTGGGAGAAAAACTGTTTTTT CASSSRDLGEKLFF
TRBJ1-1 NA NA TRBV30 TGTGCCTGCATCCCTTTGGGGCAGGGGAACACTGAAGCTTTCTTT CACIPLGQGNTEAFF
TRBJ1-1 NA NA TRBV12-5 TGTGCTAGTGGTTTGGGGGGGACTGAAGCTTTCTTT CASGLGGTEAFF
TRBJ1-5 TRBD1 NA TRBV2 TGTGCCAGCAGCGCAACACAGGGGACCCAGCCCCAGCATTTT CASSATQGTQPQHF
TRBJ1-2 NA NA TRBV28 TGTGCCAGCAGCTTCCCGAGGCTGGGCGATGGCTACACCTTC CASSFPRLGDGYTF
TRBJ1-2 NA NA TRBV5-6 TGTGCCAGCAGCTTGGCTGGGTTTGGCTACACCTTC CASSLAGFGYTF
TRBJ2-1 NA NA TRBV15 TGTGCCACCAGCAGAGCCCCGACCAATGAGCAGTTCTTC CATSRAPTNEQFF
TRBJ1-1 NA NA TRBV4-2 TGTGCCACCAGCGCCGGGTGGGGAGCTTTCTTT CATSAGWGAFF
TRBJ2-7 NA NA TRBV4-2 TGTGCCAGCAGCCCCGGGGACCCGTACGAGCAGTACTTC CASSPGDPYEQYF
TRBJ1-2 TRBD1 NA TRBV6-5 TGTGCCAGCAGGGCACAGGGGATAGTATACGGCTACACCTTC CASRAQGIVYGYTF
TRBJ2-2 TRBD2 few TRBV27 TGTGCCACCAAAAGGAGGGCTAGCGGGAGGGCCTTCGAAGGGGGCACCGGGGAGCTGTTTTTT CATKRRASGRAFEGGTGELFF
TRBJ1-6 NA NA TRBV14 TGTGCCAGCAGCCAATTCGGGTTGCTTCTCCACTTT CASSQFGLLLHF
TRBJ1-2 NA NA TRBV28 TGTGCCAGCAGGGGAGAGGGTCTCCGTGGCTACACCTTC CASRGEGLRGYTF
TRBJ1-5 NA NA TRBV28 TGTGCCAGCAGTCTCGGGGGCCCAAGCAATCAGCCCCAGCATTTT CASSLGGPSNQPQHF
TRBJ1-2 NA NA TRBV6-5 TGTGCCAGCAGTCTCCCGGGTCGTGGCTACACCTTC CASSLPGRGYTF
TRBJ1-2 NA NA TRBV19 TGTGCCAGTAGTCATCAGGGTTCTCTTACTGGCTACACCTTC CASSHQGSLTGYTF
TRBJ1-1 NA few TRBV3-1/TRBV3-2 TGTGCCAGCAGTCGAGCGGGGGAAGCTTTCTTT CASSRAGEAFF
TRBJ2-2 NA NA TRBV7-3 TGTGCCAGCAGCTTAGCCTCTTCGGTAAAGGGGGAGCTGTTTTTT CASSLASSVKGELFF
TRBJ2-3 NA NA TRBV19 TGTGCCAGTAGTATGAGAGATACGCAGTATTTT CASSMRDTQYF
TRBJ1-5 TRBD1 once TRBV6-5 TGTGCCAGCAGTTACGGACAGGGAGGACAGCCCCAGCATTTT CASSYGQGGQPQHF
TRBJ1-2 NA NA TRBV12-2 TGTGCAAGTCGCTACCGGATGTCTCGGGGCTACACCTTC CASRYRMSRGYTF
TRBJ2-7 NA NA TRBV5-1 TGCGCCAGCAGCTCCGCAGGGGTTGGCGAGCAGTACTTC CASSSAGVGEQYF
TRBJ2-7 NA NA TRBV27 TGTGCCAGCACCCAGAACCCCCCAGGGGAACTCCACGAGCAGTACTTC CASTQNPPGELHEQYF
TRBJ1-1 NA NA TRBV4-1 TGCGCCAGCAGCCAATTCCACGGGACTGAAGCTTTCTTT CASSQFHGTEAFF
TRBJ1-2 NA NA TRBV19 TGTGCCAGCACGTATTCGACTGTTCTCGGCTACACCTTC CASTYSTVLGYTF
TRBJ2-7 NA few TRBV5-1 TGCGCCAGCAGCTTGACAGCTCTTGAAGTCTACGAGCAGTACTTC CASSLTALEVYEQYF
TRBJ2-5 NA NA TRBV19 TGTGCCAGTAGTATAGATCGAACCGGTTGGGCCCAGTACTTC CASSIDRTGWAQYF
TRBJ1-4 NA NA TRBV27 TGTGCCAGCAGGCCACTAGGGAATGAAAAACTGTTTTTT CASRPLGNEKLFF
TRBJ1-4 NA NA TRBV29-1 TGCAGCGTTGATTGGGGAACTAATGAAAAACTGTTTTTT CSVDWGTNEKLFF
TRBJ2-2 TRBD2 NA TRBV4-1 TGCGCCAGCAGCCAAGGAGGGGCGGGAGTGGACACCGGGGAGCTGTTTTTT CASSQGGAGVDTGELFF
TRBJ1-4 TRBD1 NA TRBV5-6 TGTGCCAGCAGCTTTACCCAGACTTACAGGGGGCCTAATGAAAAACTGTTTTTT CASSFTQTYRGPNEKLFF
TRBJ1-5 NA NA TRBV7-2 TGTGCCAGCAGCTTAGCGACCGCACGCTCAAATCAGCCCCAGCATTTT CASSLATARSNQPQHF
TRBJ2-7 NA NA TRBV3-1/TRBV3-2 TGTGCCAGCAGCTACACCGGGACACCATACGAGCAGTACTTC CASSYTGTPYEQYF